What follows describes a single T cell receptor (beta chain). The antigen is not known. These data belong to a study of T cell responses to AZD1222 COVID-19 vaccine. TCRdb's table, derived via immunoSEQ multiplex PCR, lists solely in-frame clones and lacks some. The sample lists about 170,000 clones, just over 90% seen once, with about 3.9% in the top ten. Whole-study findings and limits: Donors, mostly white British, included more females; clonal diversity was possibly underestimated. Across the whole spike, CD4 TCRs peaked at regions 160-218 and 743-854.

Specimen: peripheral blood, collected on day 0 of AZD1222 vaccination. This clonotype was obtained from an adult in good health.

The CDR3 nucleotides are TGCAGCGTTTACGACAGGGCGAACACTGAAGCTTTCTTT. It encodes CSVYDRANTEAFF. This chain joins TRBV29-1 and TRBJ1-1; 7 nucleotides match TRBD1. Trimming took 5 bases from V and 1 from J; bases not matched to a gene: 4. The CDR3 has 13 amino acids. CDR1 and CDR2 from the germline V gene are SQVTM and ANQGSEA.